This is a list of T cell receptor beta chains from one sample in a study of T cells in Graves' hyperthyroidism and ophthalmopathy. TCRdb processed the multiplex PCR reads anew with MiXCR; each CDR3 protein has one entry. This sample yields 200,000 to 300,000 distinct CDR3 sequences, of which about 25% are seen a single time; under 40% belongs to the top ten. The sample comprised blood. The receptors stem from a woman aged 40 to 50 with Graves' ophthalmopathy. Each CDR3 is given with its conserved first and last residue. Fields, in order: CDR3 protein, CDR3 DNA, J gene, clone size, D gene, V gene. A D gene is named only where the DNA matches it firmly. Size is omitted from some rows. Given values are once, few, many or a class for expanded clones.

CASSVQGNYGYTF,TGTGCCAGCAGCGTACAGGGGAACTATGGCTACACCTTC,TRBJ1-2,many,NA,TRBV9
CASSLDSGRTQYF,TGTGCCAGCAGCTTAGACAGCGGGAGGACCCAGTACTTC,TRBJ2-5,NA,TRBD2,TRBV7-2
CASSQGTSGRPRDYEQYF,TGCGCCAGCAGCCAGGGGACTAGCGGGAGACCCCGGGACTACGAGCAGTACTTC,TRBJ2-7,many,TRBD2,TRBV4-1
CSAKTGVGLKETQYF,TGCAGTGCTAAGACGGGGGTGGGCCTGAAAGAGACCCAGTACTTC,TRBJ2-5,many,NA,TRBV20-1
CASSRQGSGQYF,TGTGCCAGCAGTCGCCAAGGGAGCGGCCAGTACTTC,TRBJ2-5,NA,NA,TRBV6-1
CASVLWGGTEAFF,TGTGCCAGCGTTCTATGGGGGGGCACTGAAGCTTTCTTT,TRBJ1-1,many,NA,TRBV7-8
CASRQRTSGATQPYEQYF,TGTGCCAGCAGACAAAGGACTAGCGGGGCCACCCAGCCCTACGAGCAGTACTTC,TRBJ2-7,many,TRBD2,TRBV6-4
CASSYSDKRNQPQHF,TGTGCCAGCAGTTACTCGGACAAACGCAATCAGCCCCAGCATTTT,TRBJ1-5,once,NA,TRBV6-5
CSARDRTRGLQETQYF,TGCAGTGCTAGAGACAGGACTAGGGGTTTGCAAGAGACCCAGTACTTC,TRBJ2-5,NA,TRBD2,TRBV20-1
CASRREAKQETQYF,TGTGCCAGCAGGCGGGAGGCGAAACAAGAGACCCAGTACTTC,TRBJ2-5,NA,TRBD2,TRBV6-2/TRBV6-3
CATSPGSRNTGELFF,TGTGCCACCAGCCCCGGGAGCCGGAACACCGGGGAGCTGTTTTTT,TRBJ2-2,many,NA,TRBV15
CASSYRRLGYTF,TGTGCCAGCAGTTACCGGCGGCTGGGCTACACCTTC,TRBJ1-2,NA,NA,TRBV6-2/TRBV6-3
CASSLGTGEAFF,TGTGCCAGCAGTTTAGGGACAGGTGAAGCTTTCTTT,TRBJ1-1,many,TRBD1,TRBV28
CASSPLGQGFYGYTF,TGTGCCAGCAGTCCCCTCGGGCAGGGGTTCTATGGCTACACCTTC,TRBJ1-2,NA,NA,TRBV28
CASTDPGQIYEQYF,TGTGCCAGCACCGACCCGGGACAAATCTACGAGCAGTACTTC,TRBJ2-7,many,NA,TRBV6-5
CASSIGGLGSWEQYF,TGTGCCAGTAGTATAGGGGGACTCGGATCTTGGGAGCAGTACTTC,TRBJ2-7,many,NA,TRBV19
CASSYIEFGDTGELFF,TGTGCCAGCAGTTATATTGAATTCGGGGATACCGGGGAGCTGTTTTTT,TRBJ2-2,many,NA,TRBV6-5
CSARGGGRGRSLDEQYF,TGCAGTGCGAGAGGCGGGGGGCGCGGGAGGAGTTTGGACGAGCAGTACTTC,TRBJ2-7,many,TRBD2,TRBV20-1
CASSERGGNQPQHF,TGTGCCAGCAGTGAGCGGGGAGGGAATCAGCCCCAGCATTTT,TRBJ1-5,many,NA,TRBV6-1
CASSSPLNYGYTF,TGTGCCAGCAGTTCCCCACTCAACTATGGCTACACCTTC,TRBJ1-2,many,NA,TRBV11-1
CASSSRVGTGGSNQPQHF,TGTGCCAGCAGCTCCCGGGTGGGGACAGGGGGAAGCAATCAGCCCCAGCATTTT,TRBJ1-5,NA,TRBD1,TRBV12-3/TRBV12-4
CASSLGWGLDTEAFF,TGCGCCAGCAGCTTGGGGTGGGGCCTGGACACTGAAGCTTTCTTT,TRBJ1-1,few,NA,TRBV5-1
CAWSVKFWGAETQYF,TGTGCCTGGAGTGTAAAATTTTGGGGGGCAGAGACCCAGTACTTC,TRBJ2-5,many,NA,TRBV30
CATSPGRPSGANVLTF,TGTGCCACCAGTCCTGGACGGCCCTCTGGGGCCAACGTCCTGACTTTC,TRBJ2-6,many,NA,TRBV24-1
CASSEGPGEAYEQYF,TGTGCCAGCAGTGAAGGTCCCGGGGAGGCCTACGAGCAGTACTTC,TRBJ2-7,many,NA,TRBV6-1
CASSARSTDTQYF,TGTGCCAGCAGTGCCCGATCAACAGATACGCAGTATTTT,TRBJ2-3,NA,NA,TRBV2
CASSLDGRGVPQHF,TGTGCCAGCAGTTTAGATGGAAGGGGCGTGCCCCAGCATTTT,TRBJ1-5,many,NA,TRBV12-3/TRBV12-4
CASSLLDRGNTEAFF,TGTGCCAGCAGTCTTCTGGACAGGGGGAACACTGAAGCTTTCTTT,TRBJ1-1,NA,TRBD1,TRBV6-1
CASSYGTSMGNTIYF,TGTGCCAGCAGCTACGGGACGTCGATGGGGAACACCATATATTTT,TRBJ1-3,many,NA,TRBV6-5